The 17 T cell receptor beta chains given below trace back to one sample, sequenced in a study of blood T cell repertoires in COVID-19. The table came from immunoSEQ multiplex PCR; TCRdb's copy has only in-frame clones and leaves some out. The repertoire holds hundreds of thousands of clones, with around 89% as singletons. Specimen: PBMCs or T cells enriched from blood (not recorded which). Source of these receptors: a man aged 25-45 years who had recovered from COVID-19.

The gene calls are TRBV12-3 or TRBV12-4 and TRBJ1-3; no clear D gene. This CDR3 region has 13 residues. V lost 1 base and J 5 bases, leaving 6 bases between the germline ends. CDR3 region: CASSLDSRNTIYF. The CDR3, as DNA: TGTGCCAGCAGTTTAGACTCGCGAAACACCATATATTTT.

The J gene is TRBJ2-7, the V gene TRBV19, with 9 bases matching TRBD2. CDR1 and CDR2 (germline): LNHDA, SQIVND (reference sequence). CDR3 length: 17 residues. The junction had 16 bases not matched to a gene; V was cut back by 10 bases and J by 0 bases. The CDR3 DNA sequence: TGTGCCACCCAACTTGTAGCGGGAGTCTCCAGCTCCTACGAGCAGTACTTC. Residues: CATQLVAGVSSSYEQYF.

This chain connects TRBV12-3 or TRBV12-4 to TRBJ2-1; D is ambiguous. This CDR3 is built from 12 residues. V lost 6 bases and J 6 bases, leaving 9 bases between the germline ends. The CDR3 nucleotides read TGTGCCAGCAGCCCAATTCCCAATGAGCAGTTCTTC. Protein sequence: CASSPIPNEQFF.

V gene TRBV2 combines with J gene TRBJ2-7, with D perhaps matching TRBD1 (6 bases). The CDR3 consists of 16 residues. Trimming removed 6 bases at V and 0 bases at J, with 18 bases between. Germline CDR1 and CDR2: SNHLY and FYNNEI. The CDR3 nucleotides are TGTGCCAGCAGCCACTCCCAGGGGAGCAGCTCCTACGAGCAGTACTTC. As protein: CASSHSQGSSSYEQYF.

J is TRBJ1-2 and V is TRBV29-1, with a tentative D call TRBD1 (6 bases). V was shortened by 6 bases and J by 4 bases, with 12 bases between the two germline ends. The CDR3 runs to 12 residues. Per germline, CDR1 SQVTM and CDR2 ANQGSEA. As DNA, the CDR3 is TGCAGCGTGGGGGAGGGGGGCTATGGCTACACCTTC. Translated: CSVGEGGYGYTF.

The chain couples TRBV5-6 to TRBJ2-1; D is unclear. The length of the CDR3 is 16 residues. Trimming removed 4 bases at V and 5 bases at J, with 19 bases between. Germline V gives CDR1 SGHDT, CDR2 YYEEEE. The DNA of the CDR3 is TGTGCCAGCAGCCTGAGGCTTCGAAGTGAGCACAATGAGCAGTTCTTC. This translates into CASSLRLRSEHNEQFF.

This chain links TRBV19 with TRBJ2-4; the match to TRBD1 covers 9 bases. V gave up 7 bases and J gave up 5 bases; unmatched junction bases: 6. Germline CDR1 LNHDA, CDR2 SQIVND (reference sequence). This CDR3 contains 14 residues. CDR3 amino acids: CASTLDRGQNIQYF. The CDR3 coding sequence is TGTGCCAGTACCCTGGACAGGGGCCAAAACATTCAGTACTTC. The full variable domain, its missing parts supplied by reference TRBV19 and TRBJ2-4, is DGGITQSPKYLFRKEGQNVTLSCEQNLNHDAMYWYRQDPGQGLRLIYYSQIVNDFQKGDIAEGYSVSREKKESFPLTVTSAQKNPTAFYLCASTLDRGQNIQYFGAGTRLSVL.

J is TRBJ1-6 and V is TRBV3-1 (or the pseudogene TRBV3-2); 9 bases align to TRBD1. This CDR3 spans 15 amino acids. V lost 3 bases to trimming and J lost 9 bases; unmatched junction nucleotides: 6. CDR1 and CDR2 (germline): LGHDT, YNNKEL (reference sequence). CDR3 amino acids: CASSQLGQGSSPLHF. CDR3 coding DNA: TGTGCCAGCAGCCAGCTGGGACAGGGTAGTTCACCCCTCCACTTT.

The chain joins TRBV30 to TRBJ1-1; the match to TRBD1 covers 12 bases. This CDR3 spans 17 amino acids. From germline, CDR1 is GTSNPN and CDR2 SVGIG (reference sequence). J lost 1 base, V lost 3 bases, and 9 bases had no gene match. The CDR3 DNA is TGTGCCTGGAGCCGCGGGGACAGGGGGCTCGGGAACACTGAAGCTTTCTTT. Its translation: CAWSRGDRGLGNTEAFF.

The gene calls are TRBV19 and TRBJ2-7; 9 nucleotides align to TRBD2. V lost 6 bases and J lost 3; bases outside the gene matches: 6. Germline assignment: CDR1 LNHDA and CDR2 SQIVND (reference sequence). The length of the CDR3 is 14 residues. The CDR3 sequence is CASRAASGNYEQYF. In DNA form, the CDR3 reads TGTGCCAGTAGGGCAGCTAGCGGGAACTACGAGCAGTACTTC.

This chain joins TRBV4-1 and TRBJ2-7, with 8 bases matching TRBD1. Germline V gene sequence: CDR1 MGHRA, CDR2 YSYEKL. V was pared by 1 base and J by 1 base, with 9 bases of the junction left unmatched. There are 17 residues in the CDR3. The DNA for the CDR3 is TGCGCCAGCAGCCAAGTACCCCAGGGGGCAGATTCCTACGAGCAGTACTTC. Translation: CASSQVPQGADSYEQYF.

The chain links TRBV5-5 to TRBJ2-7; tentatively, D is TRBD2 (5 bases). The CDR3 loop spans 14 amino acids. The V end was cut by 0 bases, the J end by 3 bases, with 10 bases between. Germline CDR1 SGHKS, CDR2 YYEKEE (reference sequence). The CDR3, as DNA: TGTGCCAGCAGCTTGGAGGGAGCGTTCTACGAGCAGTACTTC. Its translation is CASSLEGAFYEQYF.

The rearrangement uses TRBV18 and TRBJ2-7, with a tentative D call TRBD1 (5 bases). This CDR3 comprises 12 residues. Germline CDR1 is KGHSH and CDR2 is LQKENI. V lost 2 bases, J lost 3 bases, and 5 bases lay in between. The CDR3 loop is CASSPGHYEQYF. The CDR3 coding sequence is TGTGCCAGCTCACCAGGACACTACGAGCAGTACTTC.

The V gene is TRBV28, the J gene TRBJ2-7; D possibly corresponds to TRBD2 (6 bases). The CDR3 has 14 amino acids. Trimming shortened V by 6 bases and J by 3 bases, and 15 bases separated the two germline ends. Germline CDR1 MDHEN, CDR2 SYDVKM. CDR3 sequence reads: CASSLRDWSYEQYF. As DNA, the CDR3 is TGTGCCAGCAGCCTCCGGGACTGGAGCTACGAGCAGTACTTC.

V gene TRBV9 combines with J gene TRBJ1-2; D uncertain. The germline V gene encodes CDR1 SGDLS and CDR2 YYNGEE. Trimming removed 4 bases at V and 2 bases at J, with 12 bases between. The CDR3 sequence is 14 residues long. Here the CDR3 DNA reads TGTGCCAGCAGCCCGGGGAGGCAGAACTATGGCTACACCTTC. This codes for CASSPGRQNYGYTF.

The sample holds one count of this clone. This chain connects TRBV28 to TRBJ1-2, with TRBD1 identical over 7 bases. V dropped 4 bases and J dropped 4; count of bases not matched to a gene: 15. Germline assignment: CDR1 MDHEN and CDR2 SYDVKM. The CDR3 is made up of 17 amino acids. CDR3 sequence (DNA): TGTGCCAGCAGTTCTTCTAGATCTGGACAGGAGGGCTATGGCTACACCTTC. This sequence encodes CASSSSRSGQEGYGYTF.

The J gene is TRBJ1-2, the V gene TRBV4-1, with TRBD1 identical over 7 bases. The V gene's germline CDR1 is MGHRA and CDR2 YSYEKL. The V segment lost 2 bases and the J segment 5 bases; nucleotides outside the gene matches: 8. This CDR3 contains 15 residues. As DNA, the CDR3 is TGCGCCAGCAGCCAACTCGACAGGGAATCGTATGGCTACACCTTC. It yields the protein CASSQLDRESYGYTF.